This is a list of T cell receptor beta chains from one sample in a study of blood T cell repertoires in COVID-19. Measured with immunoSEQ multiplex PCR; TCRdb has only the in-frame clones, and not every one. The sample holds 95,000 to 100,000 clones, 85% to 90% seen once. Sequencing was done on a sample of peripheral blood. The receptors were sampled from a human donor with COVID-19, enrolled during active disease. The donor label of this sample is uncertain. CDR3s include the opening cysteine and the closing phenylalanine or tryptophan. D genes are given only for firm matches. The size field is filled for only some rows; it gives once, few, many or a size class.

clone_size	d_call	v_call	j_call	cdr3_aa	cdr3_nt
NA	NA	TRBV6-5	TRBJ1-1	CASRDRGARYEAFF	TGTGCCAGCAGAGATCGGGGGGCACGCTATGAAGCTTTCTTT
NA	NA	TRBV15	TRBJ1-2	CATSRDHAGDGYTF	TGTGCCACCAGCAGAGATCATGCGGGGGATGGCTACACCTTC
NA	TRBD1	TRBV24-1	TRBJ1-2	CATSTGGSGYTF	TGTGCCACCAGCACAGGGGGCAGTGGCTACACCTTC
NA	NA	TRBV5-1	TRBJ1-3	CASSVPWRATSGNTIYF	TGCGCCAGCAGTGTTCCTTGGAGGGCCACCTCTGGAAACACCATATATTTT
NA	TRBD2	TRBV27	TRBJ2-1	CASSLSIASGGYNEQFF	TGTGCCAGCAGTTTATCGATTGCTAGCGGGGGTTACAATGAGCAGTTCTTC
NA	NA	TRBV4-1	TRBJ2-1	CASSQEVTGDGGNEQFF	TGCGCCAGCAGCCAAGAAGTCACAGGGGATGGGGGGAATGAGCAGTTCTTC
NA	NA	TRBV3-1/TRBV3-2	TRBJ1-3	CASSRVGGDGNTIYF	TGTGCCAGCAGCCGCGTTGGCGGGGACGGAAACACCATATATTTT
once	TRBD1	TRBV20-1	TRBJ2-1	CSAREDRDQFF	TGCAGTGCTAGAGAGGACAGGGATCAGTTCTTC
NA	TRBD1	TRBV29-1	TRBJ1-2	CSVVDRGNYGYTF	TGCAGCGTTGTCGACAGGGGGAACTATGGCTACACCTTC
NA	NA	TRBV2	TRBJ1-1	CASSDLGGSRNTEAFF	TGTGCCAGCAGTGATTTAGGAGGCAGTCGGAACACTGAAGCTTTCTTT